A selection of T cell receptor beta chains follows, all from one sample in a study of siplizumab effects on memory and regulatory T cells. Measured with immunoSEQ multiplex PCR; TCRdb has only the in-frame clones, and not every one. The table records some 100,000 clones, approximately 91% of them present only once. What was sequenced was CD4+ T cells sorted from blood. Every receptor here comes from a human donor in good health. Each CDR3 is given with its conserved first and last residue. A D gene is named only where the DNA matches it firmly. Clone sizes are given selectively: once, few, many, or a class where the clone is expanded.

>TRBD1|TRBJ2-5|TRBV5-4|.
CASSLSQGAVGTQYF
TGTGCCAGCAGCTTGTCTCAGGGGGCGGTGGGGACCCAGTACTTC
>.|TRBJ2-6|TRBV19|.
CASSIISGANVLTF
TGTGCCAGTAGTATTATCTCTGGGGCCAACGTCCTGACTTTC
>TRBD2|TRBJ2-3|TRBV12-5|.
CASGLLSGGTQYF
TGTGCTAGTGGTTTGTTATCGGGGGGTACGCAGTATTTT
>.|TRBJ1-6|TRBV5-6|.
CASSPGKVSYNSPLHF
TGTGCCAGCAGTCCGGGAAAGGTTTCGTATAATTCACCCCTCCACTTT
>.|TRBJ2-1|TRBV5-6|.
CASSLKGTATSNNEQFF
TGTGCCAGCAGCTTGAAGGGGACCGCGACGTCCAATAATGAGCAGTTCTTC
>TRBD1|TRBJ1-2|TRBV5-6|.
CASSASTGATYGYTF
TGTGCCAGCAGCGCCTCGACAGGGGCCACCTATGGCTACACCTTC
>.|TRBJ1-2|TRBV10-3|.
CAITSDRPGGYTF
TGTGCCATCACCTCGGACAGACCGGGTGGCTACACCTTC
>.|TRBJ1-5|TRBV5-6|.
CASSLSAGISQPQHF
TGTGCCAGCAGCTTGTCGGCGGGGATAAGTCAGCCCCAGCATTTT
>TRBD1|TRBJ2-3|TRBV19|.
CAAGTGASTDTQYF
TGTGCCGCCGGGACAGGGGCTAGCACAGATACGCAGTATTTT
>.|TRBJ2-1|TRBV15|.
CATSRTGNEQFF
TGTGCCACCAGCAGGACAGGCAATGAGCAGTTCTTC
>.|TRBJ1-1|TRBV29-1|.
CSAGEGVGTEAFF
TGCAGCGCCGGAGAGGGCGTCGGGACTGAAGCTTTCTTT
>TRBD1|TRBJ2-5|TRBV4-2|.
CASSQDGAGGIRETQYF
TGTGCCAGCAGCCAAGATGGGGCAGGGGGTATTAGAGAGACCCAGTACTTC
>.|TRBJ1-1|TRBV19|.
CASSMGRANTEAFF
TGTGCCAGTAGTATGGGACGGGCGAACACTGAAGCTTTCTTT
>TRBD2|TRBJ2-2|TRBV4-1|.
CASSQVSGGSNTGELFF
TGCGCCAGCAGCCAAGTATCGGGGGGATCGAACACCGGGGAGCTGTTTTTT
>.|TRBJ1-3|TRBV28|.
CASSSPWGPGNTIYF
TGTGCCAGCAGTTCCCCATGGGGCCCTGGAAACACCATATATTTT
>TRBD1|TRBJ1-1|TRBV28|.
CASTPWGQGGFNTEAFF
TGTGCCAGCACCCCGTGGGGCCAGGGGGGATTCAACACTGAAGCTTTCTTT
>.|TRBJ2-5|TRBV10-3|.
CATAEGGETQYF
TGTGCCACGGCCGAAGGGGGGGAGACCCAGTACTTC
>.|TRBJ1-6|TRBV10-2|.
CARPSGAGQNGRGNYNSPLHF
TGCGCCAGACCCTCTGGGGCAGGGCAAAACGGGAGAGGGAATTATAATTCACCCCTCCACTTT
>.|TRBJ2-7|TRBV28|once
CASSFAGTPLEQYF
TGTGCCAGCAGTTTCGCTGGGACACCCCTTGAGCAGTACTTC
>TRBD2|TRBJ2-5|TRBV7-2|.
CASSLVRRGGQETQYF
TGTGCCAGCAGCTTAGTTAGGCGGGGGGGTCAAGAGACCCAGTACTTC
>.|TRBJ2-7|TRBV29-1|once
CSVSAGAGYEQYF
TGCAGCGTCTCGGCTGGGGCGGGGTACGAGCAGTACTTC
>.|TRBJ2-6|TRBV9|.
CASSVGGQSGANVLTF
TGTGCCAGCAGCGTAGGTGGACAGTCTGGGGCCAACGTCCTGACTTTC
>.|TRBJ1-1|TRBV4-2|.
CASSQDRGMNTEAFF
TGTGCCAGCAGCCAAGACAGGGGAATGAACACTGAAGCTTTCTTT
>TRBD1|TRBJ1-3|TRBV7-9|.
CASSLRTGVLSGNTIYF
TGTGCCAGCAGCTTACGGACAGGGGTCCTCTCTGGAAACACCATATATTTT
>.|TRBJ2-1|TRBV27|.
CASSFDGGPYNEQFF
TGTGCCAGCAGTTTCGACGGGGGGCCCTACAATGAGCAGTTCTTC
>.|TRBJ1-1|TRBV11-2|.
CASSSDGDLGTEAFF
TGTGCCAGCAGCTCGGACGGGGATTTGGGCACTGAAGCTTTCTTT
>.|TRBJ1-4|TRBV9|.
CASSQGHANEKLFF
TGTGCCAGCAGCCAGGGACACGCTAATGAAAAACTGTTTTTT
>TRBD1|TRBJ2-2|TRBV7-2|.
CASSAGTGVTGELFF
TGTGCCAGCAGCGCGGGGACAGGGGTCACCGGGGAGCTGTTTTTT
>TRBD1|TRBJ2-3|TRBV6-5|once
CASIARGLSTDTQYF
TGTGCCAGCATCGCTAGGGGGCTTAGCACAGATACGCAGTATTTT
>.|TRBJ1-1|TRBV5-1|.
CASSTGRPDTEAFF
TGCGCCAGCAGCACCGGAAGGCCGGACACTGAAGCTTTCTTT
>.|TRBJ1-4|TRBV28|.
CASAGFATNEKLFF
TGTGCCAGCGCGGGGTTTGCAACTAATGAAAAACTGTTTTTT
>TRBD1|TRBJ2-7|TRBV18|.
CASSPPENDRGGSEQYF
TGTGCCAGCTCACCCCCTGAAAACGACAGGGGGGGAAGCGAGCAGTACTTC
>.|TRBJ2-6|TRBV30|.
CAWSVRSGGGANVLTF
TGTGCCTGGAGTGTAAGATCTGGAGGCGGAGCCAACGTCCTGACTTTC
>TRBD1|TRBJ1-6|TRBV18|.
CASSPLGQGAGSPLHF
TGTGCCAGCTCACCCCTCGGACAGGGGGCGGGTTCACCCCTCCACTTT
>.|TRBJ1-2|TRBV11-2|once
CASSLERAGRGYTF
TGTGCCAGCAGCTTAGAACGGGCAGGCCGGGGCTACACCTTC
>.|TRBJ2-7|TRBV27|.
CASSLKGPWGYEQYF
TGTGCCAGCAGTTTAAAGGGACCCTGGGGCTACGAGCAGTACTTC
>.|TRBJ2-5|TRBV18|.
CASSPEETQYF
TGTGCCAGCTCACCAGAAGAGACCCAGTACTTC
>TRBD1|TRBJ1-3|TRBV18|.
CASSPIGDRNSGNTIYF
TGTGCCAGCTCACCTATCGGGGACAGAAACTCCGGAAACACCATATATTTT
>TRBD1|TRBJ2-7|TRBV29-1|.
CSVLMGQGRYEQYF
TGCAGCGTCCTAATGGGACAGGGCCGCTACGAGCAGTACTTC
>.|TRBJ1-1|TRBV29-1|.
CSARTDQNTEAFF
TGTAGCGCTCGGACAGACCAGAACACTGAAGCTTTCTTT
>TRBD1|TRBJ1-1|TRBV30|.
CASDRKMNTEAFF
TGTGCCTCGGACAGGAAGATGAACACTGAAGCTTTCTTT
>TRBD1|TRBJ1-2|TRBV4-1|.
CASSSTGGNYGYTF
TGCGCCAGCAGCTCTACAGGGGGGAACTATGGCTACACCTTC
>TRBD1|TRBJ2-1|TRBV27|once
CASSHRQGAADEQFF
TGTGCCAGCAGTCACCGACAGGGGGCTGCGGATGAGCAGTTCTTC
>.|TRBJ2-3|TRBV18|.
CASSPPVGRETDTQYF
TGTGCCAGCTCACCACCGGTTGGTAGGGAGACAGATACGCAGTATTTT
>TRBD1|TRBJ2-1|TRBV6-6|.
CASSDRDRGIDEQFF
TGTGCCAGCAGTGACCGGGACAGGGGAATTGATGAGCAGTTCTTC
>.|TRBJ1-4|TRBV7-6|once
CASSLGQALSEKLFF
TGTGCCAGCAGCTTAGGACAGGCCCTATCTGAAAAACTGTTTTTT
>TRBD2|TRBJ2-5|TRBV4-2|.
CASSLAVGGAVETQYF
TGTGCCAGCAGCTTGGCTGTCGGGGGGGCCGTGGAGACCCAGTACTTC
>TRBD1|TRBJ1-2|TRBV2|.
CASTAYPSRTGNYGYTF
TGTGCCAGCACAGCATATCCCTCCAGGACAGGAAACTATGGCTACACCTTC
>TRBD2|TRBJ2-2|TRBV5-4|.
CASSPGLAGGRTGELFF
TGTGCCAGCAGCCCTGGACTAGCGGGGGGGCGAACCGGGGAGCTGTTTTTT
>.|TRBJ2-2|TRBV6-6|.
CASSYTRGGELFF
TGTGCCAGCAGTTACACTAGGGGCGGGGAGCTGTTTTTT
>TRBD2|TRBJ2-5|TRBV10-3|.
CAISPSGQETQYF
TGTGCCATCAGCCCTAGCGGCCAAGAGACCCAGTACTTC
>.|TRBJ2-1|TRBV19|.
CASRPVAGNEQFF
TGTGCCAGTAGGCCAGTGGCTGGCAATGAGCAGTTCTTC
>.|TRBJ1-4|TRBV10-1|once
CASSDGGVGEKLFF
TGCGCCAGCAGTGACGGGGGTGTTGGGGAAAAACTGTTTTTT
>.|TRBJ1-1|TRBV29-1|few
CSVWSPGLPNTEAFF
TGCAGCGTATGGAGTCCAGGGTTACCGAACACTGAAGCTTTCTTT
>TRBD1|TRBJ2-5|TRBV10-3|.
CAISPSDRGQQETQYF
TGTGCCATCTCCCCCTCGGACAGGGGGCAACAAGAGACCCAGTACTTC
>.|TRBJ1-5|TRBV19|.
CASSRGALVDQPQHF
TGTGCCAGTAGTAGGGGGGCGTTAGTTGATCAGCCCCAGCATTTT
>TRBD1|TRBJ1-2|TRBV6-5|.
CASSLTGDYGYTF
TGTGCCAGCAGTCTGACAGGGGACTATGGCTACACCTTC
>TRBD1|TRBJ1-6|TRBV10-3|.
CAISDRPGTEDSPLHF
TGTGCCATCAGTGACCGCCCCGGGACAGAGGATTCACCCCTCCACTTT
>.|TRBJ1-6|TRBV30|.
CAWAGTGNSPLHF
TGTGCCTGGGCCGGGACGGGCAATTCACCCCTCCACTTT